The clone carrying this TCR beta chain is a singleton in its sample. Its antigen is unknown. This sample is drawn from a study of CD8+CD57+ T cells in acquired aplastic anemia. On the study more broadly: On average, sorted CD4+ and CD8+ cells gave 3.2 ug of DNA.

Investigators profiled TCR beta VDJ and CDR3 from genomic DNA template. TCRdb called the reads again in MiXCR, with one record for every CDR3 protein. The table shows a few hundred thousand distinct CDR3 sequences, with almost 50% occurring only once. Study-level points and caveats: Any difference that existed in CD8+ Simpson's diversity between patients and controls was not significant. Some 29 shared CD8+ CDR3s appeared highly expressed within patients' immunodominant clones.

Previously, flow cytometry had revealed CD8+CD57+ cell expansion in the patients chosen for sequencing. Severe acquired aplastic anemia was the diagnosis recorded for all patients. The germline V gene has CDR1 SEHNR and CDR2 FQNEAQ (reference sequence). CDR3 size: 12 residues. Trimming took off 3 bases at V and 6 bases at J, with 8 bases between the two ends. Sequencing was done on a sample of sorted CD4+, CD8+, or CD8+CD57+ T cells (not recorded which) from PBMCs. This sequence originates from a human donor with aplastic anemia. The rearrangement uses TRBV7-9 and TRBJ1-2; a possible D gene is TRBD1 (6 bases). The CDR3, as DNA: TGTGCCAGCAGCTTTAACAGGGATGGCTACACCTTC. Protein: CASSFNRDGYTF.